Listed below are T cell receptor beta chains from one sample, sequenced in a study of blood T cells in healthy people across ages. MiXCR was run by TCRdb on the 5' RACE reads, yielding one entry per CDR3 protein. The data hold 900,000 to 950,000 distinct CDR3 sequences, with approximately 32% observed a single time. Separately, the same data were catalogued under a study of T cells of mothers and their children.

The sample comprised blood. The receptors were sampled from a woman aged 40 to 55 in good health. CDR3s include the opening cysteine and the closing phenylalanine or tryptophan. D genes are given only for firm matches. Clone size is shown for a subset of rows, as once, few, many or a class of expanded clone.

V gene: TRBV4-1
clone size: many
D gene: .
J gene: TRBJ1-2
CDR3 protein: CASSQVFQQRNYGYTF
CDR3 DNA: TGCGCCAGCAGCCAAGTCTTTCAACAGCGGAACTATGGCTACACCTTC

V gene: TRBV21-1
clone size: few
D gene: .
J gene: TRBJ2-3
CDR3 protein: CASSDRTSGPDTQYF
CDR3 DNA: TGTGCCAGCAGCGACCGGACTAGCGGCCCAGATACGCAGTATTTT

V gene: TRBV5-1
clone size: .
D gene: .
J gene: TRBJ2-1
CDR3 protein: CASSPYVTIYEQFF
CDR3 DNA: TGCGCCAGCAGCCCCTACGTTACAATCTATGAGCAGTTCTTC

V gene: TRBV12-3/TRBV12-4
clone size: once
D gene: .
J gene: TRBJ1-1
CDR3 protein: CATSPRGPNTEAFF
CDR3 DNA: TGTGCCACTAGTCCCAGGGGTCCGAACACTGAAGCTTTCTTT

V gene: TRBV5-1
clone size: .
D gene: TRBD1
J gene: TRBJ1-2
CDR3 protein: CASSLGTGPDGYTF
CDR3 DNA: TGCGCCAGCAGCCTCGGGACAGGGCCAGATGGCTACACCTTC

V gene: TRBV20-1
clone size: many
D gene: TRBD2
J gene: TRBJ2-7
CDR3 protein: CSALAGGRNEQYF
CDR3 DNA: TGCAGTGCTCTAGCGGGGGGGCGCAACGAGCAGTACTTC

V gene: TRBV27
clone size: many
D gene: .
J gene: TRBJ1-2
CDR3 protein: CASSLSAAGYGYTF
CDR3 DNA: TGTGCCAGCAGTTTATCTGCAGCCGGCTATGGCTACACCTTC

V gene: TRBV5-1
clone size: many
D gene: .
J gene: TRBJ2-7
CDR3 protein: CASKISSSYEQYF
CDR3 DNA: TGCGCCAGCAAAATCTCTAGCTCCTACGAGCAGTACTTC

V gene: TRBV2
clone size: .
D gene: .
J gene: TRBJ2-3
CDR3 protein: CASKAGMLTDTQYF
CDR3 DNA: TGTGCCAGCAAGGCAGGGATGCTAACAGATACGCAGTATTTT

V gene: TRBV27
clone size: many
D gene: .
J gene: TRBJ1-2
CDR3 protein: CASSPQRQLNYGYTF
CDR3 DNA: TGTGCCAGCAGTCCCCAAAGACAGCTTAACTATGGCTACACCTTC

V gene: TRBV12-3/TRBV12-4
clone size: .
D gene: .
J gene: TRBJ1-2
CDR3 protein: CASSFTGKYYGYTF
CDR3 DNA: TGTGCCAGCAGTTTTACAGGGAAATACTATGGCTACACCTTC